Shown below are 21 T cell receptor beta chains from a single sample sequenced in a study of blood T cells in healthy people across ages. Through a sample-barcoded 5' primer and a J-beta primer mix, a second PCR was run for roughly 6 to 11 cycles. TCRdb itself ran the 5' RACE reads through MiXCR, one entry per CDR3 protein. This table has 750,000 to 950,000 distinct CDR3 sequences, 25% to 30% appearing once. The data were also submitted as part of a second study, on T cells of mothers and their children.

The specimen was blood. The origin of the receptors is a woman between 35 and 50 years old in good health.

This clonotype appeared a few times. V is TRBV6-2 or TRBV6-3 and J is TRBJ1-5; D is undetermined. Trimming pared 0 bases from V and 2 bases from J, leaving 8 bases between. The germline gives CDR1 MNHEY, CDR2 SVGEGT. This CDR3 comprises 15 residues. DNA for the CDR3: TGTGCCAGCAGTTACTCATCGGCAGGCAATCAGCCCCAGCATTTT. Its protein is CASSYSSAGNQPQHF.

The CDR3 loop is CASSPGGPVATGPISKPQHF. CDR3 in DNA: TGTGCCAGCAGTCCTGGGGGCCCAGTCGCTACTGGACCAATCAGTAAGCCCCAGCATTTT. The chain has TRBV12-3 or TRBV12-4 and TRBJ1-5; possibly TRBD1 for D (6 bases). CDR3 length equals 20 residues. Trimming pared 5 bases from V and 8 bases from J, leaving 34 bases between.

This clonotype was observed a handful of times. V is TRBV7-2 and J is TRBJ2-1; TRBD2 matches at 8 bases. The germline V gene has CDR1 SGHTA and CDR2 FQGNSA. The junction had 8 bases not matched to a gene; V was cut back by 0 bases and J by 7 bases. The CDR3 has 16 amino acids. CDR3 DNA: TGTGCCAGCAGCTTAGCCCTACGCGGGGGGAAGAATGAGCAGTTCTTC. This translates into CASSLALRGGKNEQFF.

This clonotype was seen a few times. A junction end diverges from the germline sequence, so it may reflect a read error. The chain is built from TRBV7-2 and TRBJ2-7, with a tentative D call TRBD1 (5 bases). The CDR3 loop spans 14 amino acids. Per germline, CDR1 SGHTA and CDR2 FQGNSA. CDR3 nucleotides: TGTGCCAACAGCGCCAGGGTTCCTCCCTACGAGCAGTACTTC. Translating gives CANSARVPPYEQYF.

The J gene is TRBJ2-1, the V gene TRBV15, with D possibly matching TRBD2 (7 bases). This CDR3 region has 16 residues. V was cut by 0 bases and J by 6 bases, with 15 bases left in between. CDR1 and CDR2 (germline): LNHNV, YYDKDF (reference sequence). In DNA, the CDR3 is TGTGCCACCAGCAGAGATTCCGGGGGGCCAATCAATGAGCAGTTCTTC. Its translation is CATSRDSGGPINEQFF.

For this clonotype: A read error may account for a junction end that differs from germline. The chain has TRBV29-1 and TRBJ2-4; a weak D match, TRBD1 (5 bases). CDR1 and CDR2 from the germline V gene are SQVTM and ANQGSEA. The CDR3 totals 11 residues. Here the CDR3 reads CSVEDQGIGLF. The CDR3 nucleotides read TGCAGCGTTGAAGATCAGGGTATAGGCCTCTTC.

The gene calls are TRBV7-9 and TRBJ1-2; maybe TRBD1 (5 bases). CDR1 and CDR2 (germline): SEHNR, FQNEAQ (reference sequence). The germline V and J ends were trimmed by 11 bases and 1 base, with 14 bases remaining between them. This CDR3 comprises 13 residues. The chain's CDR3 is CAGGSVLNYGYTF. The CDR3 DNA reads as TGTGCCGGGGGGTCGGTACTTAACTATGGCTACACCTTC.

A remark on this clonotype: A read error is possible here, since a much larger clone lies one base away. The chain links TRBV6-6 to TRBJ2-1; no clear D gene. The germline V and J ends were trimmed by 0 bases and 12 bases, with 12 bases remaining between them. Germline CDR1 is MNHNY and CDR2 is SVGAGI (reference sequence). CDR3 length: 13 residues. The CDR3 loop reads CASSYSTLDGQFF. For the CDR3, the DNA is TGTGCCAGCAGTTACTCGACTCTGGATGGGCAGTTCTTC.

The gene calls are TRBV28 and TRBJ2-3; 7 bases are shared with TRBD2. V gave up 2 bases and J gave up 5 bases; unmatched junction bases: 13. CDR1 and CDR2 from the germline V gene are MDHEN and SYDVKM. This CDR3 has 17 residues. CDR3 in DNA: TGTGCCAGCAGTTTAGGCCTAGCGGTTAGAATTGGAGATACGCAGTATTTT. It yields the protein CASSLGLAVRIGDTQYF.

On this clonotype: The germline gene is not matched at one end of the junction; a read error may be the cause. The J gene is TRBJ2-7, the V gene TRBV7-7; D gene ambiguous. Gene TRBJ2-5 matches the end of the DNA better, so the J call may be wrong. The CDR3 contains 14 residues. Germline V gene sequence: CDR1 SSHAT, CDR2 FNYEAQ (reference sequence). This CDR3 is CASSPGSQWETQYF. CDR3 DNA: TGTGCTAGCAGCCCCGGGTCCCAATGGGAGACCCAGTACTTC.

In its sample, this clonotype was seen many times. A much larger clone sits a single nucleotide away, making a read error possible. The gene calls are TRBV20-1 and TRBJ2-6, with a weak D call TRBD1 (5 bases). CDR1 is DFQATT, CDR2 SNEGSKA, per germline (reference sequence). This CDR3 has 15 amino acids. The CDR3 sequence is CSARPMTAGANVRTF. The CDR3 DNA is TGCAGTGCTAGACCTATGACAGCTGGGGCCAACGTCCGGACTTTC.

Remarks on this clonotype: Germline and junction disagree at one end, which may indicate a read error. V gene TRBV5-1 combines with J gene TRBJ2-4, with D unclear. The CDR3 runs 16 residues. Germline V gene lookup returns CDR1 SGHRS and CDR2 YFSETQ. The CDR3 here is CASSLGPIIAKDIQYF. CDR3 sequence (DNA): TGCGCCAGCAGCTTGGGTCCGATCATAGCCAAAGACATTCAGTACTTC.

In its sample, this clonotype was seen many times. CDR3 coding DNA: TGCGCCAGCAGCTTGCGGGAGACAGGGACAGCTGGCTACACCTTC. Protein product: CASSLRETGTAGYTF. The V gene is TRBV4-3, the J gene TRBJ1-2, with 7 bases lining up with TRBD1. The CDR3 is 15 residues long. In germline, CDR1 is LGHNA, CDR2 YSLEER. V dropped 5 bases and J dropped 7; count of bases not matched to a gene: 13.

The V call is TRBV15, the J call TRBJ2-7, with D unclear. CDR1 LNHNV and CDR2 YYDKDF come from the germline V gene (reference sequence). V shed 3 bases and J shed 1 base, with 4 bases lying between them. The CDR3 has 12 residues. CDR3: CATSSSSYEQYF. As DNA, the CDR3 is TGTGCCACCAGCAGCAGTTCCTACGAGCAGTACTTC.

The gene calls are TRBV12-3 or TRBV12-4 and TRBJ2-2; D is undetermined. V gave up 1 base and J gave up 2 bases, with 11 bases separating them. This CDR3 has 16 amino acids. The CDR3 coding sequence is TGTGCCAGCAGTTTAGGGGGTCAGATAAACACCGGGGAGCTGTTTTTT. Its protein product is CASSLGGQINTGELFF.

In its sample, this clonotype was seen many times. The chain joins TRBV6-6 to TRBJ2-7; D is ambiguous. Per germline, CDR1 MNHNY and CDR2 SVGAGI (reference sequence). CDR3 length: 12 amino acids. Trimming took off 6 bases at V and 0 bases at J, with 6 bases between the two ends. In DNA, the CDR3 is TGTGCCAGCAGGTGGGACTCCTACGAGCAGTACTTC. Its protein product is CASRWDSYEQYF.

This clonotype was recorded many times. J is TRBJ1-2 and V is TRBV19; TRBD1 matches at 7 bases. With V trimmed by 5 bases and J by 3 bases, 3 bases remained unmatched. In germline, CDR1 is LNHDA, CDR2 SQIVND (reference sequence). The CDR3 runs to 13 residues. The CDR3 loop reads CASSATGDYGYTF. CDR3 coding DNA: TGTGCCAGTAGTGCCACAGGGGACTATGGCTACACCTTC.

J is TRBJ2-1 and V is TRBV18; 7 positions agree with TRBD1. The J call is doubtful: the DNA matches TRBJ2-7 better. There are 15 residues in the CDR3. Germline V CDR1 and CDR2: KGHSH, LQKENI. CDR3 bases: TGTGCCAGCTCACCCGGGACAGTCTTCTACAATGAGCAGTACTTC. Translated, it gives CASSPGTVFYNEQYF.

On this clonotype itself: This sequence may be a read error, since a much larger clone differs from it by one base. DNA of the CDR3: TGTGCCAGCAGTTACGTTGGCGGATGCTATGGCTACACCTTC. Residues: CASSYVGGCYGYTF. V is TRBV6-5 and J is TRBJ1-2; D is unclear. In germline, CDR1 is MNHEY, CDR2 SVGAGI. CDR3 size: 14 residues. The V and J ends lost 2 bases and 4 bases respectively, with 11 bases between them.

The table lists this clonotype with a few counts. The V and J genes are TRBV18 and TRBJ1-2; the D gene is possibly TRBD1 (5 bases). The V end lost 3 bases, the J end lost 5 bases, and 13 bases lay between the germline ends. Germline CDR1 and CDR2: KGHSH and LQKENI. The CDR3 is 14 amino acids. Here the CDR3 DNA reads TGTGCCAGCTCACCGGGGAGACAGTCATATGGCTACACCTTC. Protein: CASSPGRQSYGYTF.

This clonotype has more than one count but fewer than ten. The CDR3 sequence: CSARGFDNYGYTF. For the CDR3, the DNA is TGCAGTGCGAGGGGATTCGATAACTATGGCTACACCTTC. J is TRBJ1-2 and V is TRBV20-1, with D maybe TRBD1 (5 bases). Trimming took 6 bases from V and 1 from J, leaving 12 bases between them. The CDR3 totals 13 residues. Looked up from germline, CDR1 is DFQATT and CDR2 is SNEGSKA (reference sequence).